There are many counts of the clone carrying this T cell receptor (beta chain). Its antigen is currently unknown. These data are taken from a study of T cells in Graves' hyperthyroidism and ophthalmopathy. Patients were excluded because of uncontrolled infection, other autoimmune disease, pregnancy or lactation. TCR beta CDR3 sequences were amplified from RNA transcripts. In the first-round RT-PCR of the TCR CDR3, the HTBI primer set was used. TCRdb itself ran the multiplex PCR reads through MiXCR, one entry per CDR3 protein. The sample lists approximately 380,000 distinct CDR3 sequences, less than 20% occurring once. Overall study findings and caveats: In the analysis, a 13 V-J model separated ophthalmopathy from stable hyperthyroidism.

V lost 7 bases and J 6 bases, leaving 12 bases between the germline ends. The CDR3 length is 12 residues. J is TRBJ1-2 and V is TRBV12-3 or TRBV12-4, with D possibly being TRBD1 (5 bases). Material: blood. The receptor was derived from a man between 18 and 29 years old with Graves' ophthalmopathy. The CDR3 DNA reads as TGTGCCAGCACCGGGGACGGAGATGGCTACACCTTC. It codes for CASTGDGDGYTF.